Following are 10 T cell receptor beta chains from one sample sequenced in a study of T cell repertoires in cytomegalovirus infection. TCRdb used MiXCR to reprocess the reads, holding one entry per CDR3 protein. The sample gives about 260,000 distinct CDR3 sequences, 9.1% of which show up once; approximately 15% is in the top ten. Sequencing was carried out using PBMCs. The receptor source for this set is a human donor in good health (CMV status not recorded). Some clones in this sample may be carry-over from other donors' samples.

This clonotype turned up a few times. V usage is TRBV7-3 and J usage is TRBJ1-1; D is unresolved. Germline CDR1 reads SGHTA; CDR2 reads FQGTGA. With 0 bases removed from V and 10 bases from J, the gap between germline ends came to 15 bases. The CDR3 totals 14 residues. DNA for the CDR3: TGTGCCAGCAGCTTAACGGGCGTCAAGGACTCAGCTTTCTTT. It is translated as CASSLTGVKDSAFF.

The rearrangement links TRBV20-1 to TRBJ1-5; D is perhaps TRBD1 (5 bases). Per germline, CDR1 DFQATT and CDR2 SNEGSKA (reference sequence). Trimming left V 6 bases short and J 2 bases short, with 20 bases between. This CDR3 has 16 amino acids. The CDR3 loop reads CSAITAGPVGNQPQHF. The CDR3 DNA reads TGCAGTGCCATCACCGCGGGGCCCGTTGGCAATCAGCCCCAGCATTTT.

This chain joins TRBV20-1 and TRBJ2-1; 9 nucleotides line up with TRBD2. The trim removed 5 bases at V and 6 bases at J, leaving 8 bases unmatched. The germline gives CDR1 DFQATT, CDR2 SNEGSKA (reference sequence). This CDR3 comprises 14 residues. The CDR3 DNA is TGCAGTGCTGTAGCGGGAGAAGTAAGCAATGAGCAGTTCTTC. This gives the protein CSAVAGEVSNEQFF.

This clonotype was counted many times. The chain recombines TRBV20-1 with TRBJ1-5; D uncertain. Germline V lookup: CDR1 DFQATT, CDR2 SNEGSKA (reference sequence). Trimming removed 1 base at V and 3 bases at J, with 16 bases between. The CDR3 runs to 16 residues. DNA of the CDR3: TGCAGTGCTAGAGCTGTAACTGCGGGGTTCAATCAGCCCCAGCATTTT. Translation: CSARAVTAGFNQPQHF.

This sequence joins TRBV7-2 and TRBJ2-2; no definite D call. Germline V gene sequence: CDR1 SGHTA, CDR2 FQGNSA. This CDR3 spans 14 amino acids. V lost 5 bases, J lost 4 bases, and 11 bases lay in between. Here the CDR3 reads CASSPRRATGELFF. The CDR3 DNA reads as TGTGCCAGCAGCCCTAGGCGAGCCACCGGGGAGCTGTTTTTT.

This clonotype was observed many times. The chain links TRBV6-1 to TRBJ2-3; 13 positions match TRBD2. The V gene's germline CDR1 is MNHNS and CDR2 SASEGT. Trimming at V came to 6 bases and at J to 3 bases, leaving 6 bases not matched to a gene. CDR3 length: 16 amino acids. The CDR3 DNA reads TGTGCCAGCAGCCGGACTAGCGGGAGTACGACAGATACGCAGTATTTT. This translates into CASSRTSGSTTDTQYF.

This clonotype appeared many times. This rearrangement joins TRBV7-2 to TRBJ1-6; tentatively, D is TRBD1 (5 bases). Germline V gene sequence: CDR1 SGHTA, CDR2 FQGNSA. The CDR3 is 17 residues long. V lost 5 bases to trimming and J lost 9 bases, with 23 bases between them. CDR3: CASSRRPPGLFPSPLHF. The CDR3 DNA follows: TGTGCCAGCAGCCGCCGGCCTCCGGGACTTTTCCCTTCACCCCTCCACTTT.

The chain joins TRBV20-1 to TRBJ1-6, with D possibly being TRBD1 (5 bases). The CDR3 has 14 amino acids. CDR1 and CDR2 from the germline V gene are DFQATT and SNEGSKA (reference sequence). V lost 7 bases to trimming and J lost 8 bases, with 18 bases between them. The CDR3 loop is CSGIGGTVDSPLHF. The CDR3 nucleotides read TGCAGTGGAATAGGTGGGACCGTGGATTCACCCCTCCACTTT.

J is TRBJ2-7 and V is TRBV20-1; D ambiguous. Trimming took off 1 base at V and 5 bases at J, with 6 bases between the two ends. Per the germline V gene, CDR1 is DFQATT and CDR2 is SNEGSKA (reference sequence). The CDR3 sequence is 11 residues long. The CDR3 here is CSARVTHEQYF. The CDR3 coding sequence is TGCAGTGCTAGAGTCACCCACGAGCAGTACTTC.

In this sample, this clonotype turned up many times. J is TRBJ1-3 and V is TRBV7-6, with TRBD1 matching over 10 bases. This CDR3 comprises 16 residues. The V gene end was trimmed by 3 bases and the J gene end by 1 base; junction bases not matched to a gene: 3. Germline CDR1 reads SGHVS; CDR2 reads FNYEAQ. The CDR3 region is CASSFPGQGSGNTIYF. The CDR3 DNA follows: TGTGCCAGCAGCTTCCCGGGACAGGGGTCTGGAAACACCATATATTTT.